The 26 T cell receptor beta chains listed next were all sequenced from one sample in a study of blood T cells in healthy people across ages. Primed by a sample-barcoded 5' primer and a J-beta primer mix, a second PCR proceeded for about 7 to 11 cycles. TCRdb processed the 5' RACE reads anew with MiXCR; each CDR3 protein has one entry. The table has some 900,000 distinct CDR3 sequences, 40% to 60% seen once. The sequenced sample consisted of blood. Receptors originate from a young man in good health.

This clonotype was observed a few times. The chain links TRBV4-2 to TRBJ1-1; D uncertain. Germline V gene sequence: CDR1 LGHNA, CDR2 YNFKEQ. Trimming took off 0 bases at V and 2 bases at J, with 10 bases between the two ends. The CDR3 contains 15 residues. This CDR3 reads CASSQDRYDNTEAFF. Written as DNA, the CDR3 is TGTGCCAGCAGCCAAGATAGGTACGATAACACTGAAGCTTTCTTT.

The V call is TRBV6-1, the J call TRBJ2-4, with 9 bases identical to TRBD1. This CDR3 is built from 15 residues. Germline trimming cut 4 bases from V and 6 bases from J; bases unmatched to any gene: 7. Germline V CDR1 and CDR2: MNHNS, SASEGT. The CDR3 DNA reads as TGTGCCAGCAGTGCTACAGGGGGCGCCGCAAACATTCAGTACTTC. Its protein product is CASSATGGAANIQYF.

The chain couples TRBV11-2 to TRBJ2-3; the D gene could be TRBD1 or TRBD2 (5 bases each). Germline-derived CDR1 and CDR2 are SGHAT and FQNNGV. V was shortened by 4 bases and J by 8 bases, with 10 bases between the two germline ends. The CDR3 runs 12 residues. CDR3 sequence reads: CASSSSGTTQYF. DNA for the CDR3: TGTGCCAGCAGCTCCTCGGGGACTACGCAGTATTTT.

This clonotype was seen only once. The chain carries TRBV6-4 and TRBJ2-7; D is uncertain. CDR1 MRHNA and CDR2 SNTAGT come from the germline V gene. This CDR3 comprises 14 residues. The V end lost 7 bases, the J end lost 0 bases, and 13 bases lay between the germline ends. The CDR3 sequence is CASKVLESSYEQYF. CDR3 in DNA: TGTGCCAGCAAGGTTCTAGAGAGCTCCTACGAGCAGTACTTC.

Remarks on this clonotype: One junction end does not reproduce the germline sequence, and a read error may be involved. The CDR3 nucleotides read TGTGCCAGCAGTTTCACCAGAAACACCGAAGCTTTCTTT. This codes for CASSFTRNTEAFF. The chain joins TRBV6-2 or TRBV6-3 to TRBJ1-1, with D hard to call. The CDR3 sequence is 13 residues long. Germline V gene data show CDR1 as MNHEY and CDR2 as SVGEGT.

The CDR3 loop is CASSYSTGEAFF. CDR3 in DNA: TGTGCCAGCAGTTACTCGACCGGTGAAGCTTTCTTT. J is TRBJ1-1 and V is TRBV6-5; D is undetermined. V lost 0 bases and J lost 7, with 6 bases in between. The CDR3 is 12 residues long. Germline V gene lookup returns CDR1 MNHEY and CDR2 SVGAGI.

This clonotype was recorded only once. The chain employs TRBV20-1 and TRBJ1-2, with D possibly matching TRBD1 (6 bases). The germline V and J ends were trimmed by 4 bases and 4 bases, with 19 bases remaining between them. This CDR3 spans 15 amino acids. Germline V gives CDR1 DFQATT, CDR2 SNEGSKA (reference sequence). CDR3 DNA: TGCAGTGCTACAGTACAGGGAATTGCAGCCTATGGCTACACCTTC. Translating gives CSATVQGIAAYGYTF.

V usage is TRBV28 and J usage is TRBJ1-6; D unresolved. The V gene lost 3 bases and the J gene lost 9 bases, with 15 bases spanning the gap. CDR1 and CDR2 from the germline V gene are MDHEN and SYDVKM. The CDR3 has 15 residues. CDR3 sequence (DNA): TGTGCCAGCAGTTTGCCCCGGGCCTGGGGTTCACCCCTCCACTTT. Its protein product is CASSLPRAWGSPLHF.

This clonotype was detected only once. This chain connects TRBV12-3 or TRBV12-4 to TRBJ1-1; no clear D. Trimming took 0 bases from V and 0 from J, leaving 8 bases between them. The CDR3 is 15 residues long. CDR3 region: CASSLALVVNTEAFF. The CDR3 DNA is TGTGCCAGCAGTTTAGCGCTCGTGGTGAACACTGAAGCTTTCTTT.

V usage is TRBV20-1 and J usage is TRBJ2-3, with TRBD2 identical over 11 bases. The germline V gene encodes CDR1 DFQATT and CDR2 SNEGSKA (reference sequence). The junction had 8 bases not matched to a gene; V was cut back by 4 bases and J by 2 bases. The CDR3 length is 16 residues. The DNA for the CDR3 is TGCAGTGCTACACCGACTAGCGGGGAATTCACAGATACGCAGTATTTT. It encodes CSATPTSGEFTDTQYF.

J is TRBJ2-5 and V is TRBV5-1, with D perhaps matching TRBD1 or TRBD2 (6 bases each). The CDR3 loop spans 14 amino acids. Between the trimmed V and J ends, which lost 4 bases and 6 bases, there was a span of 16 bases. Germline V gives CDR1 SGHRS, CDR2 YFSETQ. The CDR3 here is CASSPTGGSKTQYF. The DNA of the CDR3 is TGCGCCAGCAGCCCAACCGGGGGCTCGAAGACCCAGTACTTC.

This chain joins TRBV6-5 and TRBJ2-1; D is possibly TRBD2 (6 bases). Germline V CDR1 and CDR2: MNHEY, SVGAGI. The CDR3 contains 15 residues. The V and J ends lost 2 bases and 0 bases respectively, with 8 bases between them. CDR3 amino acids: CASSYGGDSYNEQFF. The CDR3 bases are TGTGCCAGCAGTTACGGCGGGGACTCCTACAATGAGCAGTTCTTC.

This clonotype was counted a single time. This chain uses TRBV4-1 with TRBJ2-7, with 9 bases that match TRBD2. The CDR3 extends over 16 amino acids. The J segment lost 7 bases and the V segment lost 1 base, leaving 11 bases of the junction unmatched. Per the germline V gene, CDR1 is MGHRA and CDR2 is YSYEKL. The chain's CDR3 is CASSQGPGLAVEEQYF. CDR3 nucleotides: TGCGCCAGCAGCCAAGGACCGGGACTAGCCGTTGAAGAGCAGTACTTC.

The V call is TRBV10-2, the J call TRBJ2-1; 7 nucleotides line up with TRBD2. CDR3 length: 13 residues. The V and J ends lost 10 bases and 0 bases, in that order; junction bases with no gene match: 3. Germline CDR1 and CDR2: WSHSY and SAAADI. CDR3 residues: CATRTSSYNEQFF. CDR3 sequence (DNA): TGCGCCACCAGGACTAGCTCCTACAATGAGCAGTTCTTC.

Comment on this clonotype: The germline gene is not matched at one end of the junction; a read error may be the cause. The chain carries TRBV7-6 and TRBJ2-7; D is unclear. This CDR3 spans 15 amino acids. Germline V gene data show CDR1 as SGHVS and CDR2 as FNYEAQ. CDR3: CASSLAQDSSYGQYF. For the CDR3, the DNA is TGTGCCAGCAGCTTAGCCCAGGATAGCTCCTACGGGCAGTACTTC.

CDR3 region: CASSQVEGTHEQYF. CDR3 nucleotide sequence: TGCGCCAGCAGCCAAGTGGAGGGTACTCACGAGCAGTACTTC. V is TRBV4-1 and J is TRBJ2-7; maybe TRBD2 (6 bases). Per germline, CDR1 MGHRA and CDR2 YSYEKL. This CDR3 is built from 14 residues. The V and J ends lost 1 base and 5 bases respectively, with 12 bases between them.

A word on this clonotype: One end of the junction does not line up with germline, which may come from a read error. The chain has TRBV4-3 and TRBJ2-3; D is possibly TRBD1 (5 bases). Germline CDR1 and CDR2: LGHNA and YSLEER. This CDR3 has 15 residues. CDR3 residues: CAGSQGQGITDTQYF. In nucleotides, the CDR3 is TGCGCCGGCAGCCAAGGTCAGGGAATAACAGATACGCAGTATTTT.

This clonotype showed up many times. The chain joins TRBV3-1 to TRBJ1-4; D gene uncertain. CDR1 and CDR2 from the germline V gene are LGHDT and YNNKEL (reference sequence). Trimming removed 4 bases from V and 3 bases from J, with 9 bases in between. The CDR3 has 14 residues. CDR3: CASSPGKSNEKLFF. In DNA form, the CDR3 reads TGTGCCAGCAGCCCAGGAAAGTCTAATGAAAAACTGTTTTTT. The whole variable domain, remainder taken from reference TRBV3-1 and TRBJ1-4, is DTAVSQTPKYLVTQMGNDKSIKCEQNLGHDTMYWYKQDSKKFLKIMFSYNNKELIINETVPNRFSPKSPDKAHLNLHINSLELGDSAVYFCASSPGKSNEKLFFGSGTQLSVL.

V usage is TRBV28 and J usage is TRBJ2-5; tentatively, D is TRBD1 or TRBD2 (5 bases each). The V end was cut by 4 bases, the J end by 4 bases, with 19 bases between. Per the germline V gene, CDR1 is MDHEN and CDR2 is SYDVKM. The CDR3 loop spans 16 amino acids. The CDR3 here is CASSSYGLSRGETQYF. CDR3 nucleotide sequence: TGTGCCAGCAGTTCCTACGGACTCAGTAGGGGAGAGACCCAGTACTTC.

The chain recombines TRBV4-3 with TRBJ2-5; 7 bases map to TRBD1. The assigned J gene may be wrong: the sequence end matches TRBJ2-4 better. The CDR3 runs to 15 residues. Germline CDR1 is LGHNA and CDR2 is YSLEER. The CDR3 DNA follows: TGCGCCAGCAGCCAGGGAACAGGGGCGCAAAACATTCAGTACTTC. Amino acids: CASSQGTGAQNIQYF.

Only a few counts were recorded for this clonotype. This rearrangement joins TRBV7-9 to TRBJ2-5; no clear D gene. This CDR3 spans 18 amino acids. Germline V CDR1 and CDR2: SEHNR, FQNEAQ (reference sequence). Between the trimmed V and J ends, which lost 2 bases and 3 bases, there was a span of 22 bases. CDR3 region: CASSLLSAIAVRKETQYF. The CDR3 DNA is TGTGCCAGCAGCTTATTATCTGCCATCGCGGTCCGGAAAGAGACCCAGTACTTC.

This clonotype was seen only a few times. The rearrangement links TRBV9 to TRBJ1-2, with D tentatively TRBD1 (5 bases). The germline V and J ends were trimmed by 0 bases and 4 bases, with 13 bases remaining between them. The CDR3 sequence is 15 residues long. The germline V gene encodes CDR1 SGDLS and CDR2 YYNGEE. The CDR3 nucleotides read TGTGCCAGCAGCGTAGAGGCCCGACAGAGCTATGGCTACACCTTC. Protein sequence: CASSVEARQSYGYTF. Full variable domain (rest looked up from reference TRBV9 and TRBJ1-2): DSGVTQTPKHLITATGQRVTLRCSPRSGDLSVYWYQQSLDQGLQFLIQYYNGEERAKGNILERFSAQQFPDLHSELNLSSLELGDSALYFCASSVEARQSYGYTFGSGTRLTVV.

The CDR3 DNA sequence: TGTGCCAGCAGTTTAGCGGGTCGTGGGGGCTTAAGCGAGCAGTACTTC. Its protein is CASSLAGRGGLSEQYF. The rearrangement joins TRBV12-3 or TRBV12-4 to TRBJ2-7; weak D call: TRBD1 (6 bases). The CDR3 is made up of 16 amino acids. With 0 bases removed from V and 6 bases from J, the gap between germline ends came to 18 bases.

The J gene is TRBJ1-6, the V gene TRBV7-9; no definite D call. Germline values: CDR1 SEHNR, CDR2 FQNEAQ (reference sequence). The CDR3 totals 14 residues. V was cut by 3 bases and J by 5 bases, with 8 bases left in between. The CDR3 loop is CASSFNANNSPLHF. The CDR3 DNA sequence: TGTGCCAGCAGCTTCAACGCGAATAATTCACCCCTCCACTTT.

This clonotype has just a few counts. This chain joins TRBV7-2 and TRBJ2-5; possibly TRBD1 for D (6 bases). The CDR3 extends over 13 amino acids. The germline V gene encodes CDR1 SGHTA and CDR2 FQGNSA. Trimming pared 5 bases from V and 7 bases from J, leaving 14 bases between. The CDR3 nucleotides read TGTGCCAGCAGCACGGGACACTCCCGGACCCAGTACTTC. This codes for CASSTGHSRTQYF.

This clonotype was picked up a small number of times. V gene TRBV5-1 combines with J gene TRBJ2-7; D ambiguous. Trimming took off 9 bases at V and 0 bases at J, with 19 bases between the two ends. The length of the CDR3 is 15 residues. Germline V gives CDR1 SGHRS, CDR2 YFSETQ. CDR3 in amino acids: CATRTSDGASYEQYF. Written as DNA, the CDR3 is TGCGCCACCAGAACGTCGGACGGAGCCTCCTACGAGCAGTACTTC.